Below are 32 T cell receptor beta chains sequenced from a single sample in a study of shared clonotypes between healthy human individuals. The protocol was immunoSEQ multiplex PCR, while the TCRdb copy is restricted to in-frame clones and leaves out a portion. The data hold roughly 170,000 clones, with 65% to 80% observed a single time. Material for sequencing was memory CD4+ T cells sorted from blood. The subset here: CD45RA-negative fraction. Receptors were obtained from a man aged 30 to 45 in good health.

This chain connects TRBV29-1 to TRBJ2-5; unclear D gene. The CDR3 loop spans 10 amino acids. The V end lost 4 bases, the J end lost 4 bases, and 4 bases lay between the germline ends. Germline V gene lookup returns CDR1 SQVTM and CDR2 ANQGSEA. CDR3 protein: CSVAGETQYF. The CDR3 nucleotides read TGCAGCGTTGCGGGAGAGACCCAGTACTTC.

V usage is TRBV7-2 and J usage is TRBJ2-7, with D hard to call. Trimming took 4 bases from V and 3 from J, leaving 7 bases between them. This CDR3 contains 12 residues. Germline values: CDR1 SGHTA, CDR2 FQGNSA. The CDR3 DNA reads TGTGCCAGCAGCTATGGTCACTACGAGCAGTACTTC. This translates into CASSYGHYEQYF. The whole variable domain, filled in from reference TRBV7-2 and TRBJ2-7, reads GAGVSQSPSNKVTEKGKDVELRCDPISGHTALYWYRQSLGQGLEFLIYFQGNSAPDKSGLPSDRFSAERTGGSVSTLTIQRTQQEDSAVYLCASSYGHYEQYFGPGTRLTVT.

This clone appeared a few times. The V gene is TRBV7-9, the J gene TRBJ2-7; possible D gene TRBD2, 6 bases. This CDR3 has 14 amino acids. Germline-derived CDR1 and CDR2 are SEHNR and FQNEAQ (reference sequence). V was clipped by 5 bases and J by 7 bases, with 18 bases between them. Here the CDR3 reads CASSGSGGTSEQYF. The CDR3 bases are TGTGCCAGCAGCGGTAGCGGAGGGACGTCTGAGCAGTACTTC.

The rearrangement links TRBV7-9 to TRBJ1-1; perhaps TRBD1 as D (6 bases). This CDR3 region has 17 residues. V was cut by 6 bases and J by 4 bases, with 24 bases left in between. Germline CDR1 SEHNR, CDR2 FQNEAQ (reference sequence). The CDR3 spells CASRAPLRQDARTEAFF. For the CDR3, the DNA is TGTGCCAGCAGGGCGCCCCTTCGACAGGACGCACGCACTGAAGCTTTCTTT.

This clone was counted between two and nine times. V and J are TRBV6-1 and TRBJ1-4, with D hard to call. The V gene lost 7 bases and the J gene lost 0 bases, with 9 bases spanning the gap. Germline values: CDR1 MNHNS, CDR2 SASEGT. This CDR3 contains 14 residues. DNA of the CDR3: TGTGCCAGCACTAGGACGGCAACTAATGAAAAACTGTTTTTT. This translates into CASTRTATNEKLFF.

V usage is TRBV5-1 and J usage is TRBJ2-1, with 12 bases aligning to TRBD2. The germline V gene encodes CDR1 SGHRS and CDR2 YFSETQ. Unmatched junction bases numbered 5, after V lost 0 bases and J lost 10 bases. The CDR3 totals 15 residues. CDR3 DNA: TGCGCCAGCAGCTTGGGACTAGCGGGAGCTAAGGAGCAGTTCTTC. It translates to CASSLGLAGAKEQFF.

With respect to this clone: This sample includes further DNA sequences coding for the same CDR3. The chain is built from TRBV5-1 and TRBJ2-3; a weak D match, TRBD1 (5 bases). CDR1 is SGHRS and CDR2 is YFSETQ in the germline V gene. The CDR3 length is 15 residues. V dropped 0 bases and J dropped 6 bases, with 14 bases sitting between them. The chain's CDR3 is CASSLEGRRLDTQYF. Written as DNA, the CDR3 is TGCGCCAGCAGCTTGGAGGGGCGCCGGCTGGATACGCAGTATTTT.

The chain has TRBV30 and TRBJ1-4; D ambiguous. CDR3 length: 12 residues. V lost 0 bases and J lost 6, with 5 bases in between. CDR1 is GTSNPN and CDR2 is SVGIG in the germline V gene (reference sequence). Here the CDR3 reads CAWSVYDEKLFF. CDR3 in DNA: TGTGCCTGGAGTGTGTACGATGAAAAACTGTTTTTT.

The chain has TRBV15 and TRBJ2-2, with D hard to call. Germline CDR1 reads LNHNV; CDR2 reads YYDKDF (reference sequence). CDR3 length: 16 amino acids. Trimming cost V 0 bases and J 0 bases, with 8 bases left between them. Here the CDR3 reads CATSRDLGANTGELFF. CDR3 nucleotide sequence: TGTGCCACCAGCAGAGATTTAGGCGCGAACACCGGGGAGCTGTTTTTT.

V gene TRBV5-1 combines with J gene TRBJ1-2; D is possibly TRBD1 (5 bases). Germline V CDR1 and CDR2: SGHRS, YFSETQ. This CDR3 is built from 15 residues. V was shortened by 4 bases and J by 4 bases, with 17 bases between the two germline ends. CDR3 nucleotide sequence: TGCGCCAGCAGCCCGGGACTGGGACTTACCTATGGCTACACCTTC. It yields the protein CASSPGLGLTYGYTF.

The chain is built from TRBV5-1 and TRBJ2-2; the D gene is possibly TRBD1 (5 bases). The CDR3 has 15 residues. Per the germline V gene, CDR1 is SGHRS and CDR2 is YFSETQ. V was trimmed by 2 bases and J by 5 bases, leaving 13 bases between them. The CDR3 nucleotides read TGCGCCAGCAGCTTCGGAACAGGAGAAACCGGGGAGCTGTTTTTT. Translation gives CASSFGTGETGELFF.

In regard to this clone: This same CDR3 is encoded by further DNA sequences in the sample. This chain joins TRBV28 and TRBJ1-1; D gene unclear. CDR3 size: 13 residues. Per the germline V gene, CDR1 is MDHEN and CDR2 is SYDVKM. The germline V and J ends were trimmed by 1 base and 0 bases, with 3 bases remaining between them. The CDR3 DNA reads as TGTGCCAGCAGTTTATCCTTGAACACTGAAGCTTTCTTT. Protein sequence: CASSLSLNTEAFF.

This clone came up many times. The V call is TRBV27, the J call TRBJ2-1; a weak D match, TRBD1 (5 bases). V gave up 3 bases and J gave up 4 bases, with 10 bases separating them. CDR1 and CDR2 from the germline V gene are MNHEY and SMNVEV (reference sequence). The CDR3 has 14 residues. This CDR3 reads CASSFLGAYNEQFF. The CDR3 DNA follows: TGTGCCAGCAGTTTCTTAGGGGCATACAATGAGCAGTTCTTC.

This clone was seen more than once but under ten times. The chain couples TRBV7-9 to TRBJ2-2, with TRBD2 as a possible D gene (5 bases). Germline V gene sequence: CDR1 SEHNR, CDR2 FQNEAQ (reference sequence). The CDR3 spans 15 residues. Trimming took 8 bases from V and 4 from J, leaving 17 bases between them. The CDR3 nucleotides read TGTGCCAGCTTAGGTCCCTTCGGGGTCACCGGGGAGCTGTTTTTT. Translating gives CASLGPFGVTGELFF.

The chain has TRBV7-7 and TRBJ2-2; D might be TRBD2 (5 bases). This CDR3 contains 14 residues. Between the trimmed V and J ends, which lost 6 bases and 2 bases, there was a span of 10 bases. Germline V lookup: CDR1 SSHAT, CDR2 FNYEAQ (reference sequence). CDR3: CASSTSGNTGELFF. CDR3 in DNA: TGTGCCAGCAGTACGAGCGGTAACACCGGGGAGCTGTTTTTT.

This chain links TRBV11-1 with TRBJ2-3, with 10 bases lining up with TRBD1. CDR3 length equals 15 residues. Trimming at V came to 5 bases and at J to 7 bases, leaving 9 bases not matched to a gene. CDR1 SGHAT and CDR2 FQDESV come from the germline V gene (reference sequence). CDR3 sequence: CASSPRDRGRYTQYF. CDR3 bases: TGTGCCAGCAGCCCAAGGGACAGGGGCCGGTATACGCAGTATTTT.

The CDR3 is CASSLTATTNYEQYF. The CDR3, as DNA: TGTGCCAGCAGTTTGACAGCCACGACTAACTACGAGCAGTACTTC. This chain connects TRBV6-6 to TRBJ2-7; either TRBD1 or TRBD2 may fit D (5 bases each). The CDR3 consists of 15 residues. The germline V gene has CDR1 MNHNY and CDR2 SVGAGI (reference sequence). The ends were cut back, 4 bases at V and 3 bases at J, with 16 bases in the middle.

The V gene is TRBV5-6, the J gene TRBJ2-2, with D hard to call. V was clipped by 5 bases and J by 5 bases, with 13 bases between them. Per germline, CDR1 SGHDT and CDR2 YYEEEE. The CDR3 sequence is 14 residues long. CDR3 nucleotides: TGTGCCAGCAGAAAGACGGCTATGACCGGGGAGCTGTTTTTT. It codes for CASRKTAMTGELFF.

Only one count was recorded for this clone. The genes are TRBV7-2 and TRBJ2-5; 10 bases line up with TRBD1. Germline lookup yields CDR1 SGHTA and CDR2 FQGNSA. Trimming removed 5 bases from V and 5 bases from J; junction bases left unmatched: 8. The CDR3 totals 15 residues. The CDR3 sequence is CASSQGTGVVETQYF. DNA for the CDR3: TGTGCCAGCAGCCAAGGGACAGGGGTTGTGGAGACCCAGTACTTC.

Note on this clone: Other DNA sequences in this sample translate to the same CDR3. The gene calls are TRBV29-1 and TRBJ2-7, with 8 nucleotides matching TRBD1. Germline CDR1 reads SQVTM; CDR2 reads ANQGSEA. V was clipped by 4 bases and J by 3 bases; unmatched bases: 2. The CDR3 runs 12 residues. The CDR3: CSVGTGNYEQYF. CDR3 DNA: TGCAGCGTTGGGACAGGGAACTACGAGCAGTACTTC.

CDR3 in amino acids: CASSVEGVGNEKLFF. The CDR3 DNA sequence: TGTGCCAGCAGTGTGGAGGGGGTAGGTAATGAAAAACTGTTTTTT. The V call is TRBV6-6, the J call TRBJ1-4, with D possibly TRBD1 on 6 matching bases. CDR1 MNHNY and CDR2 SVGAGI come from the germline V gene (reference sequence). The CDR3 is 15 residues long. Trimming cost V 5 bases and J 4 bases, with 14 bases left between them.

This clone has only a few counts. The rearrangement uses TRBV28 and TRBJ1-2; D gene ambiguous. The V and J ends lost 7 bases and 10 bases respectively, with 10 bases between them. The length of the CDR3 is 10 residues. Germline V gives CDR1 MDHEN, CDR2 SYDVKM. CDR3 loop: CASKAMDYTF. In nucleotides, the CDR3 is TGTGCCAGCAAAGCTATGGACTACACCTTC.

The J gene is TRBJ1-2, the V gene TRBV5-1; TRBD1 matches 12 bases. Looked up from germline, CDR1 is SGHRS and CDR2 is YFSETQ. The V segment lost 2 bases and the J segment 4 bases; nucleotides outside the gene matches: 12. This CDR3 region has 18 residues. The CDR3 region is CASSLRRGTGGRGYGYTF. The CDR3 DNA follows: TGCGCCAGCAGCTTACGGAGGGGGACAGGGGGCCGGGGCTATGGCTACACCTTC.

J is TRBJ1-2 and V is TRBV28, with a possible D match to TRBD1 (6 bases). The V and J ends lost 6 bases and 4 bases respectively, with 6 bases between them. Germline V CDR1 and CDR2: MDHEN, SYDVKM. The CDR3 runs to 11 residues. The CDR3 region is CASRQGYGYTF. The CDR3, as DNA: TGTGCCAGCAGACAGGGCTATGGCTACACCTTC.

The rearrangement links TRBV9 to TRBJ2-7; TRBD1 matches at 9 bases. After removal of 4 bases from V and 6 bases from J, the junction contained 8 bases not matched to a gene. Germline values: CDR1 SGDLS, CDR2 YYNGEE. The CDR3 covers 14 residues. The CDR3 nucleotides are TGTGCCAGCAGCCCACGAGGACAGGGGACCGAGCAGTACTTC. Its translation: CASSPRGQGTEQYF.

The chain recombines TRBV18 with TRBJ1-3; D perhaps matches TRBD1 (5 bases). Germline CDR1 reads KGHSH; CDR2 reads LQKENI. The V and J ends lost 6 bases and 0 bases respectively, with 12 bases between them. The CDR3 runs to 15 residues. This CDR3 reads CASSVEGLSGNTIYF. In nucleotides, the CDR3 is TGTGCCAGCTCCGTGGAGGGGCTCTCTGGAAACACCATATATTTT.

This chain connects TRBV18 to TRBJ1-2; TRBD1 agrees at 7 bases. Germline CDR1 and CDR2: KGHSH and LQKENI. Losses at the gene ends were 1 base for V and 3 bases for J; bases not matched to a gene: 2. The CDR3 runs 14 residues. The DNA of the CDR3 is TGTGCCAGCTCACCACAAACAGGGGACTATGGCTACACCTTC. Translation gives CASSPQTGDYGYTF. The full variable domain, in which reference TRBV18 and TRBJ1-2 provide the parts outside the CDR3, is NAGVMQNPRHLVRRRGQEARLRCSPMKGHSHVYWYRQLPEEGLKFMVYLQKENIIDESGMPKERFSAEFPKEGPSILRIQQVVRGDSAAYFCASSPQTGDYGYTFGSGTRLTVV.

The DNA for the CDR3 is TGTGCCAGCAGCCTAGGCTTTACGCAGTATTTT. Protein product: CASSLGFTQYF. The genes are TRBV7-2 and TRBJ2-3; D is uncertain. Trimming cost V 5 bases and J 8 bases, with 8 bases left between them. Germline V gene lookup returns CDR1 SGHTA and CDR2 FQGNSA. CDR3 length: 11 residues.

This clone came up a few times. V usage is TRBV5-4 and J usage is TRBJ2-5; a weak D match, TRBD2 (5 bases). The germline V and J ends were trimmed by 4 bases and 5 bases, with 18 bases remaining between them. Germline CDR1 SGHNT, CDR2 YYREEE (reference sequence). This CDR3 region has 15 residues. CDR3 region: CASSSKAEASETQYF. CDR3 nucleotide sequence: TGTGCCAGCAGCAGCAAAGCGGAGGCGTCGGAGACCCAGTACTTC.

The CDR3 spells CASSMESDRVRAKNIQYF. As DNA, the CDR3 is TGTGCCAGTAGTATGGAGTCCGACAGGGTGAGAGCCAAAAACATTCAGTACTTC. The chain employs TRBV19 and TRBJ2-4; 7 nucleotides match TRBD1. This CDR3 is built from 18 residues. From germline, CDR1 is LNHDA and CDR2 SQIVND (reference sequence). V shed 3 bases, J shed 0 bases, and the junction held 11 bases outside the gene matches.

The chain links TRBV7-9 to TRBJ2-7, with 15 positions matching TRBD2. Germline CDR1 and CDR2: SEHNR and FQNEAQ (reference sequence). J gave up 7 bases and V 0 bases, and 10 bases lay outside the gene matches. This CDR3 region has 18 residues. CDR3: CASSLAQGTSGRSSEQYF. Written as DNA, the CDR3 is TGTGCCAGCAGCTTAGCGCAGGGGACTAGCGGGAGGTCGTCTGAGCAGTACTTC.

In this sample, this clone turned up many times. The genes are TRBV27 and TRBJ1-5; D is undetermined. This CDR3 has 15 residues. From germline, CDR1 is MNHEY and CDR2 SMNVEV (reference sequence). Trimming removed 1 base from V and 7 bases from J, with 14 bases in between. The DNA for the CDR3 is TGTGCCAGCAGTTTATTATTCGGGTCTCGACAGCCCCAGCATTTT. Protein: CASSLLFGSRQPQHF.